This T cell receptor (beta chain) comes out of a study of cytomegalovirus exposure and HLA in healthy donors. Study conclusions and caveats: Later analysis found that TCR beta chains associated with HLA were more clonally expanded than other, equally common chains. The study flagged roughly 160 TCR beta chains as cytomegalovirus-associated.

The CDR3 is 14 amino acids. The ends lost 4 bases at V and 0 bases at J; junction bases unmatched: 2. The germline V gene has CDR1 SGHRS and CDR2 YFSETQ. Note on this clone: Its antigen is currently unknown.

Primers included in the PCR were 60 Vbeta and 13 Jbeta primers. The table came from immunoSEQ multiplex PCR; TCRdb's copy has only in-frame clones and leaves some out. Here the sample spans fewer than 120,000 clones, 60% to 85% being singletons. The chain combines TRBV5-1 with TRBJ1-1; 8 bases align to TRBD1. The TCR comes from a woman in her twenties or thirties in good health and CMV-seronegative. The sequenced sample was PBMCs. CDR3 sequence reads: CASSQGAVNTEAFF. Here the CDR3 DNA reads TGCGCCAGCAGCCAGGGGGCTGTGAACACTGAAGCTTTCTTT.